The clone carrying this T cell receptor beta chain was counted between two and nine times. The antigen remains undetermined. This entry is derived from a study of T-cell reconstitution after alpha-beta-depleted transplantation in children. Points from the study as a whole: Alpha-beta T cells about two months after transplant reportedly derived from several hundred expanded graft clones.

The CDR3 runs 14 residues. V was trimmed by 6 bases and J by 2 bases, leaving 14 bases between them. Construction of the TCRbeta library involved unique molecular identifiers. From the PCR reads, TCRdb called clonotypes with MiXCR, one entry per CDR3 protein. Found here are around 500,000 distinct CDR3 sequences, roughly 24% of them singletons; the top ten hold 13% to 15%. The TCR was taken from a boy under two years old who had a stem cell transplant for acute myeloid leukemia, so the T cells may come from the graft donor. This rearrangement joins TRBV12-3 or TRBV12-4 to TRBJ2-7; possibly TRBD1 for D (6 bases). The sequenced sample was PBMCs, mostly from graft donor cells, obtained 360 days after TCRalphabeta/CD19-depleted stem cell transplant. The CDR3 is CASRQAQGAYEQYF. Here the CDR3 DNA reads TGTGCCAGCAGGCAAGCACAGGGAGCCTACGAGCAGTACTTC.